The 29 T cell receptor beta chains below were found in one sample sequenced in a study of blood T cells in healthy people across ages (dated by TCRdb to 2013 to 2016). The method was 5' RACE. Instrument on record: Illumina HiSeq 2500. A second PCR of about 6 to 11 cycles was run with a J-beta primer mix and a sample-barcoded 5' primer. TCRdb applied fastp at Q25 and MiXCR to the public reads, then kept only in-frame beta chains. Duplicate CDR3 protein sequences are folded into a single record with the most common DNA and genes. The sample table lists hundreds of thousands of distinct CDR3 sequences, about 50% of them with a count of one. The ten largest make up roughly 14% of the sample. The sample was blood. The receptor source for this set is a woman over 75 in good health.

This clonotype was counted many times. This chain connects TRBV6-5 to TRBJ2-5; unclear D gene. The V and J ends lost 6 bases and 7 bases respectively, with 12 bases between them. In germline, CDR1 is MNHEY, CDR2 SVGAGI. The CDR3 runs 12 residues. CDR3 coding DNA: TGTGCCAGCAGCACAGTAGATCGGACCCAGTACTTC. Translating gives CASSTVDRTQYF.

This clonotype was counted ten times or more. This chain joins TRBV12-5 and TRBJ2-5; 8 bases fit TRBD1. Per the germline V gene, CDR1 is LGHNT and CDR2 is FRNRAP. After removal of 6 bases from V and 7 bases from J, the junction contained 7 bases not matched to a gene. This CDR3 is 13 amino acids long. The DNA for the CDR3 is TGTGCTAGTGGGGTGACAGGGGACGGGACCCAGTACTTC. It specifies CASGVTGDGTQYF.

V usage is TRBV6-5 and J usage is TRBJ2-3; 11 bases fit TRBD2. The CDR3 spans 16 residues. Trimming at V came to 8 bases and at J to 2 bases, leaving 9 bases not matched to a gene. The germline V gene has CDR1 MNHEY and CDR2 SVGAGI. CDR3 region: CASRRSTSGVTDTQYF. The CDR3 DNA is TGTGCCAGCCGCCGCTCGACTAGCGGGGTCACAGATACGCAGTATTTT.

Comments on this clonotype: This sequence may be a read error, since a much larger clone differs from it by one base. V gene TRBV5-1 combines with J gene TRBJ2-4, with 8 bases identical to TRBD2. CDR3 length: 14 amino acids. CDR1 SGHRS and CDR2 YFSETQ come from the germline V gene. The DNA of the CDR3 is TGCACCAGCAGCTTAAGCGGGAGAAGTAACATTCAGTACTTC. The encoded protein is CTSSLSGRSNIQYF. Supplemented by reference TRBV5-1 and TRBJ2-4, the full variable domain reads KAGVTQTPRYLIKTRGQQVTLSCSPISGHRSVSWYQQTPGQGLQFLFEYFSETQRNKGNFPGRFSGRQFSNSRSEMNVSTLELGDSALYLCTSSLSGRSNIQYFGAGTRLSVL.

CDR3 in DNA: TGCGCCAGCAGCTTCCCCCAGGGCCCTGGAGAGACCCAGTACTTC. Protein sequence: CASSFPQGPGETQYF. This chain joins TRBV5-1 and TRBJ2-5, with D perhaps matching TRBD1 (5 bases). Germline V gives CDR1 SGHRS, CDR2 YFSETQ. The germline V and J ends were trimmed by 2 bases and 4 bases, with 15 bases remaining between them. This CDR3 comprises 15 residues.

The chain carries TRBV4-3 and TRBJ2-7; TRBD1 matches 7 bases. The CDR3 consists of 16 residues. Germline trimming cut 3 bases from V and 0 bases from J; bases unmatched to any gene: 8. Germline assignment: CDR1 LGHNA and CDR2 YSLEER. The CDR3 is CASSQFRDSYSYEQYF. CDR3 bases: TGCGCCAGCAGCCAGTTTCGGGACAGCTACTCCTACGAGCAGTACTTC.

This clonotype has more than one count but fewer than ten. V is TRBV27 and J is TRBJ1-5; no definite D call. V was clipped by 0 bases and J by 7 bases, with 10 bases between them. CDR1 is MNHEY, CDR2 SMNVEV, per germline (reference sequence). This CDR3 is built from 14 residues. CDR3 sequence (DNA): TGTGCCAGCAGTTTATCGGGCCCCTGGCAGCCCCAGCATTTT. It codes for CASSLSGPWQPQHF.

This clonotype was counted at least ten times. The chain employs TRBV4-2 and TRBJ2-6; TRBD1 is a possible D gene (6 bases). Germline V gene lookup returns CDR1 LGHNA and CDR2 YNFKEQ. This CDR3 is 18 amino acids long. V lost 1 base and J lost 0, with 13 bases in between. The chain's CDR3 is CASSQAMTGPSGANVLTF. The CDR3 coding sequence is TGTGCCAGCAGCCAAGCCATGACAGGCCCCTCTGGGGCCAACGTCCTGACTTTC.

This clonotype was seen at least ten times. The chain is built from TRBV5-1 and TRBJ2-1, with D uncertain. CDR3 length: 13 residues. Germline CDR1 and CDR2: SGHRS and YFSETQ. The V and J ends lost 0 bases and 9 bases respectively, with 10 bases between them. The CDR3 loop is CASSLVVDSEQFF. DNA for the CDR3: TGCGCCAGCAGCTTGGTGGTTGACTCTGAGCAGTTCTTC.

To note about this clonotype: A read error is possible here, since a much larger clone lies one base away. The V gene is TRBV6-5, the J gene TRBJ1-3; D unclear. The CDR3 length is 13 residues. V gave up 6 bases and J gave up 2 bases, with 8 bases separating them. Germline assignment: CDR1 MNHEY and CDR2 SVGAGI. This chain's CDR3 is CASSAPPGNTIYF. CDR3 nucleotides: TGTGCCAGCAGCGCACCCCCTGGAAACACCATATATTTT.

Points on this clonotype: A read error may be the cause here, since a much bigger clone is one base away. The rearrangement uses TRBV6-6 and TRBJ1-5; no reliable D call. The CDR3 runs to 12 residues. Per germline, CDR1 MNHNY and CDR2 SVGAGI (reference sequence). The CDR3 DNA is TGTGCCAACAGTTATCAGAATCAGCCCCAGCATTTT. Residues: CANSYQNQPQHF.

The J gene is TRBJ2-7, the V gene TRBV28, with 7 bases matching TRBD1. The CDR3 sequence is 13 residues long. CDR1 and CDR2 from the germline V gene are MDHEN and SYDVKM. Trimming at V came to 5 bases and at J to 0 bases, leaving 1 base not matched to a gene. CDR3 in amino acids: CASSGDSSYEQYF. CDR3 coding DNA: TGTGCCAGCAGTGGGGACAGCTCCTACGAGCAGTACTTC.

This clonotype was seen more than once but under ten times. The rearrangement joins TRBV9 to TRBJ2-3; D might be TRBD2 (6 bases). The CDR3 covers 17 residues. V lost 4 bases to trimming and J lost 3 bases, with 21 bases between them. The germline V gene encodes CDR1 SGDLS and CDR2 YYNGEE. CDR3 amino acids: CASSPLGGTPYTDTQYF. DNA for the CDR3: TGTGCCAGCAGCCCCCTGGGCGGGACTCCCTATACAGATACGCAGTATTTT.

To note about this clonotype: A much larger clone is a single base away; this may be a read error. This CDR3 is CANSSGTANSGANVLTF. The DNA for the CDR3 is TGTGCCAACAGCTCCGGGACAGCTAACTCTGGGGCCAACGTCCTGACTTTC. The chain carries TRBV11-3 and TRBJ2-6; 7 bases map to TRBD1. Per the germline V gene, CDR1 is SGHNT and CDR2 is YENEEA. The CDR3 contains 17 residues.

V and J are TRBV12-3 or TRBV12-4 and TRBJ2-7; D is ambiguous. Between the trimmed V and J ends, which lost 6 bases and 3 bases, there was a span of 18 bases. The CDR3 contains 15 residues. CDR3 protein: CASSPAGLIHYEQYF. The CDR3 nucleotides read TGTGCCAGCAGCCCCGCCGGGCTGATCCACTACGAGCAGTACTTC.

The chain joins TRBV5-1 to TRBJ1-1; D gene unclear. Trimming removed 2 bases at V and 2 bases at J, with 10 bases between. Looked up from germline, CDR1 is SGHRS and CDR2 is YFSETQ. CDR3 length equals 14 residues. The CDR3 region has the DNA TGCGCCAGCAGCTTTTTACAGATCAACACTGAAGCTTTCTTT. Its protein product is CASSFLQINTEAFF. Supplemented by reference TRBV5-1 and TRBJ1-1, the full variable domain reads KAGVTQTPRYLIKTRGQQVTLSCSPISGHRSVSWYQQTPGQGLQFLFEYFSETQRNKGNFPGRFSGRQFSNSRSEMNVSTLELGDSALYLCASSFLQINTEAFFGQGTRLTVV.

At least ten counts were recorded for this clonotype. The rearrangement links TRBV2 to TRBJ2-5; possible D gene TRBD1, 6 bases. Germline CDR1 is SNHLY and CDR2 is FYNNEI. The CDR3 is 12 residues long. V was pared by 7 bases and J by 2 bases, with 8 bases between. The CDR3 DNA sequence: TGTGCCAGCAAGGGGGATCAAGAGACCCAGTACTTC. Protein: CASKGDQETQYF.

This clonotype has a count of ten or more. V gene TRBV5-1 combines with J gene TRBJ2-7; 7 bases agree with TRBD2. CDR1 SGHRS and CDR2 YFSETQ come from the germline V gene. CDR3 length: 14 residues. The V and J ends lost 2 bases and 4 bases, in that order; junction bases with no gene match: 6. The DNA for the CDR3 is TGCGCCAGCAGCTTTCGCACTAGCGAGTACGAGCAGTACTTC. Protein sequence: CASSFRTSEYEQYF.

This clonotype was detected a few times. The chain has TRBV20-1 and TRBJ2-7; possibly TRBD2 for D (6 bases). In germline, CDR1 is DFQATT, CDR2 SNEGSKA (reference sequence). There are 15 residues in the CDR3. V gave up 2 bases and J gave up 0 bases, with 14 bases separating them. In DNA form, the CDR3 reads TGCAGTGCTAGATCCATGCGGGGCAGCTCCTACGAGCAGTACTTC. Protein product: CSARSMRGSSYEQYF.

This clonotype was counted only a few times. This CDR3 reads CSAARGGVSYEQYF. CDR3 sequence (DNA): TGCAGTGCCGCCCGGGGGGGGGTCTCCTACGAGCAGTACTTC. This chain connects TRBV20-1 to TRBJ2-7; 8 bases align to TRBD2. Germline trimming cut 6 bases from V and 0 bases from J; bases unmatched to any gene: 7. The CDR3 is 14 residues long. Germline assignment: CDR1 DFQATT and CDR2 SNEGSKA (reference sequence).

Comments on this clonotype: Germline is not matched at one junction end, which may reflect a read error. V and J are TRBV10-3 and TRBJ2-3, with 7 bases identical to TRBD1. The CDR3 is 11 amino acids. Per germline, CDR1 ENHRY and CDR2 SYGVKD. CDR3 in amino acids: CASSGTDAQYF. In nucleotides, the CDR3 is TGTGCCAGCTCAGGGACAGATGCGCAGTATTTT.

In this sample, this clonotype turned up many times. The chain couples TRBV6-6 to TRBJ2-1; D perhaps matches TRBD2 (6 bases). The CDR3 consists of 11 residues. V lost 7 bases to trimming and J lost 9 bases, with 10 bases between them. Per germline, CDR1 MNHNY and CDR2 SVGAGI (reference sequence). CDR3 sequence: CASKRAGEQFF. CDR3 nucleotide sequence: TGTGCCAGCAAGCGGGCAGGTGAGCAGTTCTTC.

The chain recombines TRBV18 with TRBJ2-7; D is tentatively TRBD1 or TRBD2 (5 bases each). The CDR3 is 15 residues long. Deletions cut 2 bases from V and 0 bases from J, with 11 bases between. Looked up from germline, CDR1 is KGHSH and CDR2 is LQKENI. CDR3 sequence: CASSPTGTDSYEQYF. The CDR3 nucleotides are TGTGCCAGCTCACCAACCGGGACGGACTCCTACGAGCAGTACTTC.

This clonotype was observed a single time. This rearrangement joins TRBV18 to TRBJ2-1, with a weak D call TRBD2 (6 bases). TRBJ2-7 matches the DNA end more closely, so the J call is doubtful. Germline V gene lookup returns CDR1 KGHSH and CDR2 LQKENI. The CDR3 has 17 residues. The CDR3 loop is CASSPPGGGINHNEQYF. The CDR3 nucleotides are TGTGCCAGCTCACCACCAGGTGGGGGGATCAACCACAATGAGCAGTACTTC.

Ten or more counts support this clonotype. The rearrangement uses TRBV6-5 and TRBJ1-2, with 9 bases matching TRBD1. With 2 bases clipped from V and 1 base from J, the junction kept 20 bases outside the gene matches. This CDR3 comprises 21 residues. Germline V gene sequence: CDR1 MNHEY, CDR2 SVGAGI. The CDR3 is CASSYPSFRDRATPYNYGYTF. The DNA for the CDR3 is TGTGCCAGCAGTTACCCGAGTTTTCGGGACAGGGCTACACCTTATAACTATGGCTACACCTTC.

Details on this clonotype: A much larger clone lies one base from this, so it may be a read error. The chain carries TRBV7-3 and TRBJ2-7, with D unresolved. Germline-derived CDR1 and CDR2 are SGHTA and FQGTGA. The CDR3 is 15 residues long. V was cut by 1 base and J by 7 bases, with 17 bases left in between. The CDR3 region is CASSLRESSYNEQYF. The DNA of the CDR3 is TGTGCCAGCAGCTTAAGGGAAAGCTCCTACAATGAGCAGTACTTC.

The V and J genes are TRBV5-1 and TRBJ2-3, with 12 bases identical to TRBD1. The CDR3 covers 15 residues. Per germline, CDR1 SGHRS and CDR2 YFSETQ. The CDR3 DNA sequence: TGCGACAGTAACCCCGGGACAGGGGGCTCTTATACGCAGTATTTT. It specifies CDSNPGTGGSYTQYF.

The sample holds many counts of this clonotype. CDR3 coding DNA: TGTGCCAGCAGCCCGGGGGACAGGGAAAGAAATGAGCAGTTCTTC. It specifies CASSPGDRERNEQFF. The chain has TRBV9 and TRBJ2-1; 9 nucleotides match TRBD1. Looked up from germline, CDR1 is SGDLS and CDR2 is YYNGEE. This CDR3 has 15 amino acids. The ends lost 4 bases at V and 7 bases at J; junction bases unmatched: 9.

Comment on this clonotype: A read error is possible here, since a much larger clone lies one base away. V and J are TRBV4-2 and TRBJ2-5; 8 bases align to TRBD2. Trimming at V came to 4 bases and at J to 11 bases, leaving 18 bases not matched to a gene. The CDR3 runs 16 residues. CDR1 is LGHNA and CDR2 is YNFKEQ in the germline V gene. CDR3 nucleotide sequence: TGTGCCAGCAGCCTCGGTCCTCCCGGGGGGGACGATGAGCAGTACTTC. It is translated as CASSLGPPGGDDEQYF.